These 10 T cell receptor beta chains came from one sample sequenced in a study of blood T cells in healthy people across ages. Combining a sample-barcoded 5' primer with a J-beta primer mix, a second PCR ran for about 6 to 12 cycles. TCRdb reprocessed the 5' RACE reads with MiXCR, giving one entry per CDR3 protein. The sample has 1.5 million to 2 million distinct CDR3 sequences; roughly 28% are singletons. The sample consisted of blood. The receptors originated from a woman between 25 and 40 years old in good health.

This clonotype was counted at least ten times. The chain couples TRBV10-2 to TRBJ1-5, with no clear D. Germline V CDR1 and CDR2: WSHSY, SAAADI. With 4 bases removed from V and 0 bases from J, the gap between germline ends came to 4 bases. The CDR3 spans 13 residues. In DNA, the CDR3 is TGCGCCAGCAGTGCGGGTAGCAATCAGCCCCAGCATTTT. Translation gives CASSAGSNQPQHF.

This chain connects TRBV6-5 to TRBJ1-2, with 10 bases aligning to TRBD1. Germline CDR1 and CDR2: MNHEY and SVGAGI. The junction had 9 bases not matched to a gene; V was cut back by 2 bases and J by 3 bases. This CDR3 contains 17 residues. CDR3 protein: CASSYAPGTGAHYGYTF. The DNA for the CDR3 is TGTGCCAGCAGTTACGCCCCCGGGACAGGGGCTCACTATGGCTACACCTTC.

This sequence joins TRBV7-2 and TRBJ2-5; 8 nucleotides match TRBD2. CDR3 size: 14 residues. V lost 1 base and J lost 5; bases outside the gene matches: 3. Germline loops: CDR1 SGHTA, CDR2 FQGNSA. CDR3 sequence (DNA): TGTGCCAGCAGCTTAGAGGGACTAGTGGAGACCCAGTACTTC. Protein sequence: CASSLEGLVETQYF.

This clonotype has only a few counts. The chain links TRBV25-1 to TRBJ1-2; no clear D. V gave up 10 bases and J gave up 7 bases, with 10 bases separating them. The CDR3 extends over 10 amino acids. In germline, CDR1 is MGHDK, CDR2 SYGVNS. The CDR3 protein is CATSDGGYTF. CDR3 nucleotide sequence: TGTGCCACCAGCGACGGTGGCTACACCTTC.

This clonotype was detected a few times. The chain is built from TRBV28 and TRBJ2-1; TRBD2 agrees at 10 bases. This CDR3 spans 15 amino acids. CDR1 MDHEN and CDR2 SYDVKM come from the germline V gene. Trimming removed 5 bases from V and 6 bases from J; junction bases left unmatched: 7. The CDR3: CASSSGGAAGNEQFF. The CDR3 nucleotides read TGTGCCAGCAGTAGCGGGGGGGCAGCGGGCAATGAGCAGTTCTTC.

There are a few counts of this clonotype. The V gene is TRBV20-1, the J gene TRBJ1-5; 8 nucleotides match TRBD1. This CDR3 is 18 amino acids long. V lost 6 bases and J lost 0; bases outside the gene matches: 16. Germline V gives CDR1 DFQATT, CDR2 SNEGSKA (reference sequence). Here the CDR3 DNA reads TGCAGTGCCAAGACCCGGGACAGGAGCACCTATAGCAATCAGCCCCAGCATTTT. Translation: CSAKTRDRSTYSNQPQHF.

This clonotype was seen at least ten times. DNA of the CDR3: TGTGCCAGCAGGCCGACAGGGTTTCAAGAGACCCAGTACTTC. Translated: CASRPTGFQETQYF. This rearrangement joins TRBV27 to TRBJ2-5; 7 bases match TRBD1. The junction had 6 bases not matched to a gene; V was cut back by 6 bases and J by 2 bases. The CDR3 has 14 amino acids. In germline, CDR1 is MNHEY, CDR2 SMNVEV (reference sequence).

The chain combines TRBV20-1 with TRBJ2-7, with TRBD2 identical over 9 bases. This CDR3 spans 14 amino acids. Germline lookup yields CDR1 DFQATT and CDR2 SNEGSKA (reference sequence). V gave up 1 base and J gave up 4 bases; unmatched junction bases: 5. CDR3 in amino acids: CSARGREGLYEQYF. CDR3 in DNA: TGCAGTGCTAGAGGGCGGGAGGGCCTGTACGAGCAGTACTTC.

In its sample, this clonotype was seen a few times. The genes are TRBV20-1 and TRBJ2-4; TRBD2 aligns across 11 bases. The V and J ends lost 3 bases and 13 bases, in that order; junction bases with no gene match: 11. Per the germline V gene, CDR1 is DFQATT and CDR2 is SNEGSKA (reference sequence). The CDR3 is 14 residues long. The CDR3 DNA is TGCAGTGCTAGGATAGCGGGAGGGAAAAATGAGCAGTACTTC. It codes for CSARIAGGKNEQYF.

The chain couples TRBV27 to TRBJ2-3; no firm D call. The V gene lost 5 bases and the J gene lost 6 bases, with 12 bases spanning the gap. CDR3 length equals 13 residues. Germline CDR1 is MNHEY and CDR2 is SMNVEV (reference sequence). As DNA, the CDR3 is TGTGCCAGCAGTCCGAATCCCCTGGATACGCAGTATTTT. It yields the protein CASSPNPLDTQYF.